This T cell receptor (beta chain) emerged from a study of PD-1 blockade in classical Hodgkin lymphoma. Sequencing used immunoSEQ multiplex PCR; TCRdb keeps in-frame clones, though not all of them. The sample carries 29,000 or so clones, around 70% recorded once. All trial patients relapsed after autologous stem cell transplantation. This clone was recorded a few times. The CDR3 runs 17 residues. V was trimmed by 0 bases and J by 4 bases, leaving 15 bases between them. Germline V gives CDR1 MGHRA, CDR2 YSYEKL. J is TRBJ2-2 and V is TRBV4-1; the D is unclear. The source of this sequence is a human donor with classical Hodgkin lymphoma. This specimen was peripheral blood mononuclear cells (PBMCs), taken before the second cycle of nivolumab. The CDR3 is CASSQEKGWDRTGELFF. The CDR3 DNA is TGCGCCAGCAGCCAAGAAAAAGGGTGGGATCGCACCGGGGAGCTGTTTTTT.